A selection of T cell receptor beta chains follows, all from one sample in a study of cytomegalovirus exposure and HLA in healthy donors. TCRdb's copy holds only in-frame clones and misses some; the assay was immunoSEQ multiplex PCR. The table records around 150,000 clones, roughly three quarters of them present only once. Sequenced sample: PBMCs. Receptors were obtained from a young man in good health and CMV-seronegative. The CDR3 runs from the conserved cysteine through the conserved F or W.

CDR3aa: CASTGGVGINYGYTF
v_gene: TRBV6-5
j_gene: TRBJ1-2

CDR3aa: CASSTQQGFYGYTF
v_gene: TRBV28
j_gene: TRBJ1-2

CDR3aa: CASKATGGFTEAFF
v_gene: TRBV28
j_gene: TRBJ1-1

CDR3aa: CASSRRFKASSYNEQFF
v_gene: TRBV11-3
j_gene: TRBJ2-1

CDR3aa: CASSVGGSAYEQYF
v_gene: TRBV9
j_gene: -

CDR3aa: CASRIGTGLNEKLFF
v_gene: TRBV28
j_gene: TRBJ1-4

CDR3aa: CASSLSPFLAGVDQETQYF
v_gene: TRBV7-6
j_gene: TRBJ2-5

CDR3aa: CASSLVGREEEAFF
v_gene: TRBV7-8
j_gene: TRBJ1-1

CDR3aa: CASSPNANYGYTF
v_gene: TRBV28
j_gene: TRBJ1-2

CDR3aa: CASTRTPNQPQHF
v_gene: TRBV28
j_gene: TRBJ1-5

CDR3aa: CASFSRASASYEQYF
v_gene: TRBV28
j_gene: TRBJ2-7